The subject of this entry is one TCR beta chain. Germline V lookup: CDR1 SGHTA, CDR2 FQGNSA. The CDR3 runs 15 residues. V trimming: 10 bases; J trimming: 0 bases; junction bases outside the gene matches: 8. This record comes from a study of blood T cell repertoires in COVID-19. Study as a whole: Samples came from the United States, Italy and Spain, spanning acute and convalescent COVID-19. Nucleic acid was either cDNA or gDNA, and it came from T cells, B-cell-depleted T cells, or PBMCs.

Per the study methods: Scientists estimated how many nucleated cells there were by amplifying reference gene primers. Produced via immunoSEQ multiplex PCR; TCRdb's table is partial and in-frame only. The V and J calls and clone size were taken over from that table, and D and trimming were inferred from the DNA. There are around 53,000 clones in the sample; roughly 84% occur only once, and approximately 15% lies in the top ten. This clonotype was sampled from a man in his 70s with active COVID-19. The chain uses TRBV7-2 and TRBJ2-1; the match to TRBD2 covers 8 bases. Specimen: peripheral blood. In DNA, the CDR3 is TGTGCCACCAAAAGGAGCGGGAGCTCCTACAATGAGCAGTTCTTC. Residues: CATKRSGSSYNEQFF.